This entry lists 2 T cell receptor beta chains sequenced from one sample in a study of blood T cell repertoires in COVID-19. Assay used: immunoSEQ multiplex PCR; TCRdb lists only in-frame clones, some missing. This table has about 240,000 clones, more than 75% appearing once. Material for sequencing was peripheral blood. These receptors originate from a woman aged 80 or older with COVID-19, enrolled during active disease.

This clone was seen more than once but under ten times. CDR3 protein: CASSAPGQWTGELFF. The DNA for the CDR3 is TGTGCCAGCAGTGCCCCAGGACAGTGGACCGGGGAGCTGTTTTTT. The V and J genes are TRBV27 and TRBJ2-2; D is perhaps TRBD1 (6 bases). The V end was cut by 5 bases, the J end by 5 bases, with 15 bases between. Germline CDR1 is MNHEY and CDR2 is SMNVEV (reference sequence). The CDR3 has 15 residues.

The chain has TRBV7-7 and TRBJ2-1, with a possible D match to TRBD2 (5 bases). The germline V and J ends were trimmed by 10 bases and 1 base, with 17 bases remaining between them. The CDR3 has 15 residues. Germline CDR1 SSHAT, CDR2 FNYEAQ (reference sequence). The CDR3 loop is CAIGRAASSYNEQFF. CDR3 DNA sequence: TGTGCCATAGGACGAGCGGCAAGTTCCTACAATGAGCAGTTCTTC. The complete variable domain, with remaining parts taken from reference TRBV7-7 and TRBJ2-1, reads GAGVSQSPRYKVTKRGQDVTLRCDPISSHATLYWYQQALGQGPEFLTYFNYEAQPDKSGLPSDRFSAERPEGSISTLTIQRTEQRDSAMYRCAIGRAASSYNEQFFGPGTRLTVL.